This T cell receptor beta chain was recorded in a study of shared clonotypes between healthy human individuals (TCRdb year 2020). Looking at the study overall: A couple of women and a few men aged 18 to 49 years were included in the cohort. The study deeply sequenced blood TCR repertoires of five healthy adults to estimate repertoire size and the extent of clonotype sharing between individuals. To increase sequencing depth and limit assay-specific biases, TCR repertoire library preparation and sequencing were carried out by different laboratories using diverse techniques. Between about 0.8 and 9 billion PBMCs per donor were obtained by leukapheresis.

Concerning this clone: Its antigen remains undetermined. No base quality information exists; no much larger clone differs at one position.

The cysteine opens and the phenylalanine closes a CDR3 of 16 amino acids. Of all the DNA, just the CDR3 is kept, 48 bases in frame from base 1. Germline trimming: 4 bases from V, 2 bases from J; junction bases outside gene matches: 10. According to the germline V gene, CDR1 reads SGHDT and CDR2 reads YYEEEE. Using the deep immunoSEQ assay, TCR CDR3 regions were amplified from genomic DNA by multiplex PCR. Extracted genomic DNA from each cell subset was distributed evenly across all wells of several immunoSEQ 96-well plates, and each plate was treated as a replicate. Each replicate PCR for unsorted PBMC received 300 to 350 ng genomic DNA, equal to 30,000 or so T cell genomes. Genomic DNA from unsorted PBMC was sequenced over ten immunoSEQ deep assay plates. The purified libraries were quantified using a Qubit 3.0 fluorometer, sized with a Bioanalyzer 2100, and then quantified again using the KAPA Library Quantification kit. Each immunoSEQ 96-well plate was sequenced on its own single-read 150-cycle Illumina NextSeq 550 flow cell. Regarding the original processing steps: Because the immunoSEQ output included only junctional sequences and no quality scores, the filtering could not be the same as the filtering used for full-length reads. To assign V/J genes and CDR3, sequences were annotated against IMGT germline references using PyIR, a Python wrapper for IgBLAST v1.9. Any read was removed if the V/J assignment was weak (E-value above 1e-6), the CDR3 was missing, or the read contained stop codons, out-of-frame junctions, or ambiguous translated residues. V3J clonotypes were defined by identical inferred V gene, J gene, and CDR3 amino acid sequence. Percentage overlap between repertoires was calculated by dividing the number of shared unique clonotypes by the size of the smaller repertoire. RTK rarefaction, the Chao1 estimator, and Recon v2.1 estimates of unobserved clonotypes were used to assess repertoire richness. The source is immuneACCESS, and TCRdb retained only in-frame sequences with V and J called. Part of the clones is not carried over; for the studies checked, unresolved V genes explain less than half of this, and the remainder is unexplained. The V and J calls and the clone size are those of that table, but D and trimming were determined from the DNA. Within this sample are approximately 440,000 clones, with approximately 80% of them counted one time only. Clones ranked in the top ten supply around 11% of the sample.

The study at large found these results: Sampling was restricted to blood, and TCR repertoires in tissues likely differ from the TCR repertoires found in blood. Pairwise subsampling indicated that sequencing depth was expected to affect the degree of clonotype sharing among donors. The small number of donors limited the genetic and exposure-history diversity represented.

Healthy HIV-negative adults with no recently reported acute infections or vaccinations were included as donors. Every donor was a Caucasian adult living in Nashville, Tennessee, USA. For unsorted samples, tens of millions of PBMCs were counted, and genomic DNA was extracted using the QIAamp DNA Blood Mini kit. Blood was collected by leukapheresis, and PBMCs were isolated by Ficoll-Histopaque density gradient centrifugation and then cryopreserved in liquid nitrogen vapor phase. The specimen was PBMCs. This clonotype originated in a middle-aged woman in good health. Some clones in this sample may be carry-over from other donors' samples. The chain links TRBV5-6 with TRBJ2-3; the junction holds 7 bases that match TRBD1. The sequenced DNA is TGTGCCAGCAGCCGAATGACAGGGCGATTCACAGATACGCAGTATTTT. The encoded protein is CASSRMTGRFTDTQYF. Reference TRBV5-6 and TRBJ2-3 proteins supply the regions before and after the CDR3; the full variable domain is: DAGVTQSPTHLIKTRGQQVTLRCSPKSGHDTVSWYQQALGQGPQFIFQYYEEEERQRGNFPDRFSGHQFPNYSSELNVNALLLGDSALYLCASSRMTGRFTDTQYFGPGTRLTVL.